Below, 32 T cell receptor beta chains from the same sample are listed, as sequenced in a study of control samples from healthy donors and cancer patients. Assay used: immunoSEQ multiplex PCR; TCRdb lists only in-frame clones, some missing. In the table there are some 120,000 clones, about nine tenths of which are singletons. Sequencing was carried out using blood. All receptors come from a woman aged 18 to 35 in good health.

The chain joins TRBV15 to TRBJ2-5, with TRBD2 matching over 8 bases. The CDR3 is 16 amino acids. Germline CDR1 reads LNHNV; CDR2 reads YYDKDF (reference sequence). The trim removed 0 bases at V and 5 bases at J, leaving 8 bases unmatched. The CDR3 nucleotides are TGTGCCACCAGCAGAGACGCGGGGGGCGGGGAGGAGACCCAGTACTTC. Its protein product is CATSRDAGGGEETQYF.

The gene calls are TRBV6-4 and TRBJ1-1; D remains unclear. In germline, CDR1 is MRHNA, CDR2 SNTAGT. There are 15 residues in the CDR3. V was cut by 0 bases and J by 10 bases, with 18 bases left in between. Here the CDR3 reads CASSDSPTVAYPAFF. The CDR3 bases are TGTGCCAGCAGTGACTCCCCAACAGTGGCGTACCCAGCTTTCTTT.

This clone was observed a single time. V usage is TRBV19 and J usage is TRBJ1-6, with 10 bases that match TRBD1. Looked up from germline, CDR1 is LNHDA and CDR2 is SQIVND (reference sequence). There are 16 residues in the CDR3. V dropped 4 bases and J dropped 9; count of bases not matched to a gene: 9. This chain's CDR3 is CASSNRRQGASSPLHF. Written as DNA, the CDR3 is TGTGCCAGTAGTAACCGGAGACAGGGGGCCAGTTCACCCCTCCACTTT.

In this sample, this clone turned up once. The chain employs TRBV7-2 and TRBJ2-7; D not certain. Looked up from germline, CDR1 is SGHTA and CDR2 is FQGNSA. Between the trimmed V and J ends, which lost 4 bases and 2 bases, there was a span of 15 bases. The CDR3 is made up of 15 amino acids. The CDR3 protein is CASSSVGDYTYEQYF. DNA of the CDR3: TGTGCCAGCAGCTCCGTTGGGGATTATACCTACGAGCAGTACTTC.

The chain is built from TRBV3-1 (or the pseudogene TRBV3-2) and TRBJ2-3; the D is unclear. CDR1 is LGHDT, CDR2 YNNKEL, per germline (reference sequence). V lost 0 bases, J lost 0 bases, and 4 bases lay in between. The CDR3 runs 14 residues. CDR3: CASSQERSTDTQYF. CDR3 in DNA: TGTGCCAGCAGCCAAGAGAGAAGCACAGATACGCAGTATTTT.

In this sample, this clone turned up once. V gene TRBV19 combines with J gene TRBJ2-7; 8 positions agree with TRBD1. CDR1 and CDR2 from the germline V gene are LNHDA and SQIVND (reference sequence). The CDR3 covers 15 residues. V gave up 0 bases and J gave up 0 bases; unmatched junction bases: 1. CDR3 DNA: TGTGCCAGTAGTATAGAGGGGACAGGCTCCTACGAGCAGTACTTC. Translated, it gives CASSIEGTGSYEQYF.

Only a few counts were recorded for this clone. This chain links TRBV7-9 with TRBJ1-5, with TRBD1 matching 7 bases. This CDR3 has 14 amino acids. Per the germline V gene, CDR1 is SEHNR and CDR2 is FQNEAQ (reference sequence). The ends lost 1 base at V and 6 bases at J; junction bases unmatched: 3. The CDR3 nucleotides read TGTGCCAGCAGCTTAGACAGGGGCTTTCAGCCCCAGCATTTT. Residues: CASSLDRGFQPQHF.

The V gene is TRBV7-6, the J gene TRBJ2-3; D not resolved. The V end was cut by 3 bases, the J end by 2 bases, with 12 bases between. The CDR3 length is 15 residues. The V gene's germline CDR1 is SGHVS and CDR2 FNYEAQ. CDR3 in amino acids: CASSFNPGNTDTQYF. The CDR3 nucleotides read TGTGCCAGCAGCTTCAATCCTGGGAACACAGATACGCAGTATTTT.

The chain has TRBV27 and TRBJ1-6; possibly TRBD1 for D (6 bases). The germline V gene has CDR1 MNHEY and CDR2 SMNVEV (reference sequence). This CDR3 contains 17 residues. The germline V and J ends were trimmed by 2 bases and 1 base, with 12 bases remaining between them. The CDR3 protein is CASSLGWRGSYNSPLHF. DNA for the CDR3: TGTGCCAGCAGTTTAGGTTGGAGGGGGTCCTATAATTCACCCCTCCACTTT.

The rearrangement joins TRBV18 to TRBJ2-7; D not certain. V was cut by 2 bases and J by 2 bases, with 7 bases left in between. CDR3 length: 13 residues. CDR1 KGHSH and CDR2 LQKENI come from the germline V gene. CDR3 protein: CASSPDFTYEQYF. CDR3 nucleotide sequence: TGTGCCAGCTCACCAGACTTCACCTACGAGCAGTACTTC. Supplemented by reference TRBV18 and TRBJ2-7, the full variable domain reads NAGVMQNPRHLVRRRGQEARLRCSPMKGHSHVYWYRQLPEEGLKFMVYLQKENIIDESGMPKERFSAEFPKEGPSILRIQQVVRGDSAAYFCASSPDFTYEQYFGPGTRLTVT.

The rearrangement joins TRBV6-5 to TRBJ2-2, with 10 bases lining up with TRBD2. CDR1 is MNHEY and CDR2 is SVGAGI in the germline V gene. CDR3 size: 15 residues. The junction had 7 bases not matched to a gene; V was cut back by 5 bases and J by 7 bases. CDR3 sequence (DNA): TGTGCCAGCAGTCTAGCGGGGGCCGTAGGCGGGGAGCTGTTTTTT. Residues: CASSLAGAVGGELFF.

This clone was counted between two and nine times. The chain employs TRBV7-2 and TRBJ2-1; the D gene is possibly TRBD2 (5 bases). The germline CDR1 and CDR2 sequences are SGHTA and FQGNSA. V shed 8 bases and J shed 5 bases, with 13 bases lying between them. CDR3 size: 13 residues. CDR3 in DNA: TGTGCCAGCCACTCGGGGTTTGACAATGAGCAGTTCTTC. Translation: CASHSGFDNEQFF.

The chain combines TRBV6-2 or TRBV6-3 with TRBJ1-4; 7 bases align to TRBD1. Germline CDR1 reads MNHEY; CDR2 reads SVGEGT. CDR3 length: 17 amino acids. The V segment lost 2 bases and the J segment 7 bases; nucleotides outside the gene matches: 13. The CDR3 DNA is TGTGCCAGCAGTTACCGGAGGGGGCAGACGTTTGGTGAAAAACTGTTTTTT. Translation gives CASSYRRGQTFGEKLFF.

The rearrangement joins TRBV7-9 to TRBJ1-2; 8 nucleotides align to TRBD1. Trimming took 1 base from V and 8 from J; bases not matched to a gene: 6. The CDR3 runs to 14 residues. Germline loops: CDR1 SEHNR, CDR2 FQNEAQ (reference sequence). This chain's CDR3 is CASSLVQGAVGYTF. In DNA, the CDR3 is TGTGCCAGCAGCTTAGTCCAGGGGGCTGTAGGCTACACCTTC. Based on the CDR3 plus reference TRBV7-9 and TRBJ1-2, the full variable domain is DTGVSQNPRHKITKRGQNVTFRCDPISEHNRLYWYRQTLGQGPEFLTYFQNEAQLEKSRLLSDRFSAERPKGSFSTLEIQRTEQGDSAMYLCASSLVQGAVGYTFGSGTRLTVV.

The V gene is TRBV28, the J gene TRBJ2-2; D might be TRBD1 (6 bases). Germline values: CDR1 MDHEN, CDR2 SYDVKM. This CDR3 has 16 residues. V gave up 0 bases and J gave up 0 bases, with 8 bases separating them. The CDR3 here is CASSLWTGANTGELFF. CDR3 DNA sequence: TGTGCCAGCAGTTTATGGACAGGAGCGAACACCGGGGAGCTGTTTTTT. The full variable domain, its missing parts supplied by reference TRBV28 and TRBJ2-2, is DVKVTQSSRYLVKRTGEKVFLECVQDMDHENMFWYRQDPGLGLRLIYFSYDVKMKEKGDIPEGYSVSREKKERFSLILESASTNQTSMYLCASSLWTGANTGELFFGEGSRLTVL.

This chain uses TRBV5-6 with TRBJ1-2, with a possible D match to TRBD1 (6 bases). Trimming shortened V by 8 bases and J by 7 bases, and 15 bases separated the two germline ends. The germline CDR1 and CDR2 sequences are SGHDT and YYEEEE. The CDR3 runs 12 residues. The DNA of the CDR3 is TGTGCCAGTGAGGAGGGGGAAGGTGGCTACACCTTC. Residues: CASEEGEGGYTF.

The rearrangement links TRBV14 to TRBJ2-6; D is possibly TRBD1 (6 bases). Germline CDR1 SGHDN, CDR2 FVKESK. The CDR3 runs 18 residues. V was cut by 0 bases and J by 3 bases, with 15 bases left in between. The CDR3 bases are TGTGCCAGCAGCCAAGATTTGTGGGGGCTTAATGGGGCCAACGTCCTGACTTTC. It translates to CASSQDLWGLNGANVLTF.

Remarks on this clone: Other DNA sequences in the same sample also yield this CDR3. The J gene is TRBJ1-2, the V gene TRBV7-9; weak D call: TRBD1 (6 bases). CDR1 SEHNR and CDR2 FQNEAQ come from the germline V gene (reference sequence). Trimming took off 1 base at V and 2 bases at J, with 8 bases between the two ends. The CDR3 sequence is 14 residues long. CDR3 bases: TGTGCCAGCAGCTTAGGGCAGGGGAACTATGGCTACACCTTC. This translates into CASSLGQGNYGYTF. The full variable domain, in which reference TRBV7-9 and TRBJ1-2 provide the parts outside the CDR3, is DTGVSQNPRHKITKRGQNVTFRCDPISEHNRLYWYRQTLGQGPEFLTYFQNEAQLEKSRLLSDRFSAERPKGSFSTLEIQRTEQGDSAMYLCASSLGQGNYGYTFGSGTRLTVV.

For the CDR3, the DNA is TGTGCCAGCAGAACCCCCCCGGACAGGACCTATAATTCACCCCTCCACTTT. It is translated as CASRTPPDRTYNSPLHF. The rearrangement joins TRBV25-1 to TRBJ1-6, with 7 positions matching TRBD1. CDR1 and CDR2 (germline): MGHDK, SYGVNS. The CDR3 contains 17 residues. V shed 6 bases and J 2 bases; nucleotides not matched to a gene: 10. Complete variable domain (other parts from reference TRBV25-1 and TRBJ1-6): EADIYQTPRYLVIGTGKKITLECSQTMGHDKMYWYQQDPGMELHLIHYSYGVNSTEKGDLSSESTVSRIRTEHFPLTLESARPSHTSQYLCASRTPPDRTYNSPLHFGNGTRLTVT.

This clone has only one observation. The V call is TRBV5-1, the J call TRBJ1-2, with a tentative D call TRBD1 (6 bases). The germline V gene encodes CDR1 SGHRS and CDR2 YFSETQ. This CDR3 is built from 13 residues. Between the trimmed V and J ends, which lost 2 bases and 2 bases, there was a span of 7 bases. The CDR3 here is CASSLGQNYGYTF. Written as DNA, the CDR3 is TGCGCCAGCAGCTTAGGACAGAACTATGGCTACACCTTC.

The CDR3 DNA follows: TGTGCCTGGAGCCGGGGGACTAGCGGGAGGTACGAGCAGTACTTC. Translated: CAWSRGTSGRYEQYF. The V call is TRBV30, the J call TRBJ2-7, with 15 bases matching TRBD2. In germline, CDR1 is GTSNPN, CDR2 SVGIG (reference sequence). The trim removed 3 bases at V and 4 bases at J, leaving 4 bases unmatched. The CDR3 covers 15 residues.

As DNA, the CDR3 is TGTGCCAGCGTAGCGACAGGGAACGAGCAGTACTTC. Its protein product is CASVATGNEQYF. The V and J genes are TRBV28 and TRBJ2-7; 7 bases are a match to TRBD1. The J segment lost 5 bases and the V segment lost 8 bases, leaving 6 bases of the junction unmatched. There are 12 residues in the CDR3. Germline lookup yields CDR1 MDHEN and CDR2 SYDVKM.

CDR3 nucleotide sequence: TGTGCCAGCAGCTTAATCCGCGTCTCGGCAACTAATGAAAAACTGTTTTTT. Amino acids: CASSLIRVSATNEKLFF. The chain carries TRBV7-9 and TRBJ1-4; D is undetermined. The germline V and J ends were trimmed by 2 bases and 0 bases, with 13 bases remaining between them. CDR1 is SEHNR and CDR2 is FQNEAQ in the germline V gene (reference sequence). CDR3 length equals 17 residues.

This clone was counted once. The CDR3 nucleotides read TGTGCCAGCAGCTTAGTCGCCGGGACAGGACTTTACAATGAGCAGTTCTTC. Translating it yields CASSLVAGTGLYNEQFF. The rearrangement joins TRBV7-6 to TRBJ2-1, with TRBD1 identical over 8 bases. Germline lookup yields CDR1 SGHVS and CDR2 FNYEAQ. This CDR3 contains 17 residues. Germline trimming cut 1 base from V and 4 bases from J; bases unmatched to any gene: 9.

V is TRBV7-2 and J is TRBJ2-1; 10 bases are shared with TRBD2. CDR1 and CDR2 (germline): SGHTA, FQGNSA. Losses at the gene ends were 0 bases for V and 5 bases for J; bases not matched to a gene: 10. This CDR3 spans 18 amino acids. CDR3 nucleotides: TGTGCCAGCAGCTTAGCTTGGGTAACTAGCGGGACTCACAATGAGCAGTTCTTC. Translated, it gives CASSLAWVTSGTHNEQFF.

The rearrangement joins TRBV5-4 to TRBJ2-3; 7 nucleotides line up with TRBD1. V trimming: 3 bases; J trimming: 7 bases; junction bases outside the gene matches: 11. This CDR3 is 15 amino acids long. The germline CDR1 and CDR2 sequences are SGHNT and YYREEE (reference sequence). In DNA form, the CDR3 reads TGTGCCAGCAGCTCGGACAGGACGGTTTTTAATACGCAGTATTTT. It yields the protein CASSSDRTVFNTQYF.

The genes are TRBV11-3 and TRBJ2-7; 10 bases are a match to TRBD1. In germline, CDR1 is SGHNT, CDR2 YENEEA. The CDR3 has 15 amino acids. Germline trimming cut 4 bases from V and 5 bases from J; bases unmatched to any gene: 8. The CDR3 DNA reads TGTGCCAGCAGCTCGACAGGGGGCGCAGACCACGAGCAGTACTTC. Translated, it gives CASSSTGGADHEQYF. Full variable domain (rest looked up from reference TRBV11-3 and TRBJ2-7): EAGVVQSPRYKIIEKKQPVAFWCNPISGHNTLYWYLQNLGQGPELLIRYENEEAVDDSQLPKDRFSAERLKGVDSTLKIQPAELGDSAVYLCASSSTGGADHEQYFGPGTRLTVT.

V usage is TRBV6-2 or TRBV6-3 and J usage is TRBJ2-2; 10 bases map to TRBD1. The CDR3 is 15 residues long. Germline-derived CDR1 and CDR2 are MNHEY and SVGEGT. V lost 8 bases and J lost 5; bases outside the gene matches: 8. CDR3 DNA: TGTGCCAGCCGCCTGACAGGGGGCTCGACCGGGGAGCTGTTTTTT. Amino acid sequence: CASRLTGGSTGELFF.

The chain couples TRBV15 to TRBJ2-7, with no clear D. In germline, CDR1 is LNHNV, CDR2 YYDKDF (reference sequence). With 1 base removed from V and 3 bases from J, the gap between germline ends came to 7 bases. This CDR3 is 13 amino acids long. The CDR3 spells CATSRGSNYEQYF. The CDR3 DNA sequence: TGTGCCACCAGCAGAGGGTCAAACTACGAGCAGTACTTC.

V and J are TRBV28 and TRBJ2-3; no firm D call. The CDR3 consists of 16 residues. Per germline, CDR1 MDHEN and CDR2 SYDVKM. Trimming pared 3 bases from V and 0 bases from J, leaving 13 bases between. The CDR3 region is CASSFGPRTSTDTQYF. Here the CDR3 DNA reads TGTGCCAGCAGTTTTGGGCCACGAACTAGCACAGATACGCAGTATTTT. Filled out from reference TRBV28 and TRBJ2-3, the complete variable domain reads DVKVTQSSRYLVKRTGEKVFLECVQDMDHENMFWYRQDPGLGLRLIYFSYDVKMKEKGDIPEGYSVSREKKERFSLILESASTNQTSMYLCASSFGPRTSTDTQYFGPGTRLTVL.

The chain links TRBV28 to TRBJ2-5; either TRBD1 or TRBD2 may fit D (6 bases each). The V end lost 7 bases, the J end lost 4 bases, and 22 bases lay between the germline ends. Germline V gene data show CDR1 as MDHEN and CDR2 as SYDVKM. The CDR3 has 16 amino acids. CDR3 nucleotide sequence: TGTGCCAGCAAGGGAAGGGGTATGGGGGGCCTAGAGACCCAGTACTTC. Protein product: CASKGRGMGGLETQYF.

The chain joins TRBV27 to TRBJ2-7; the D gene is possibly TRBD1 (5 bases). The CDR3 runs to 14 residues. CDR1 is MNHEY, CDR2 SMNVEV, per germline (reference sequence). Trimming pared 0 bases from V and 2 bases from J, leaving 8 bases between. The CDR3 loop is CASSLSQGTYEQYF. The DNA for the CDR3 is TGTGCCAGCAGTTTATCTCAGGGAACCTACGAGCAGTACTTC.